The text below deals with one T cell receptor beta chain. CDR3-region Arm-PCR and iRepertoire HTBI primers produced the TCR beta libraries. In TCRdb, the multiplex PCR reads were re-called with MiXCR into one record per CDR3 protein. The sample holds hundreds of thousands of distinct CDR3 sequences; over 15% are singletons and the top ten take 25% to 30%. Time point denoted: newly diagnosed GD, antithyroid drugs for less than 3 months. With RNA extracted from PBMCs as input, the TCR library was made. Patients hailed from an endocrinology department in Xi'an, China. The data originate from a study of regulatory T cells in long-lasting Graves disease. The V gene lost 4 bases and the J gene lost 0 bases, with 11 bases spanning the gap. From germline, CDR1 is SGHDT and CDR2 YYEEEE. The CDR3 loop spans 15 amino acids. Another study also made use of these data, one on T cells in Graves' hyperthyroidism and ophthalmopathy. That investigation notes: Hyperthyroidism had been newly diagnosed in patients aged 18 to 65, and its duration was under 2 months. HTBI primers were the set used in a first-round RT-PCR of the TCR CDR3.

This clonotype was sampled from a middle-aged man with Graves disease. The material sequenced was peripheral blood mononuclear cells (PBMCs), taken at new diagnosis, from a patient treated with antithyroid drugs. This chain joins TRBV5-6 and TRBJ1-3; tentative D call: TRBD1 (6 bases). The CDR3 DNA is TGTGCCAGCAGCATCGACAGGAACTCTGGAAACACCATATATTTT. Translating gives CASSIDRNSGNTIYF.